The next 17 T cell receptor beta chains were all read from a single sample in a study of blood T cells in healthy people across ages. Next came a second PCR, run for about 6 to 12 cycles, which used a sample-barcoded 5' primer along with a J-beta primer mix. TCRdb independently ran MiXCR on the 5' RACE reads; one entry per CDR3 protein. This sample has more than 1,400,000 distinct CDR3 sequences, with roughly 45% found just once. Sequencing was performed on blood. The receptors originated from a woman aged 18-35 years in good health.

The gene calls are TRBV3-1 and TRBJ2-1; 10 nucleotides align to TRBD2. Germline V gives CDR1 LGHDT, CDR2 YNNKEL (reference sequence). This CDR3 contains 16 residues. V was clipped by 3 bases and J by 3 bases; unmatched bases: 5. DNA for the CDR3: TGTGCCAGCAGCCAGAAAGCTAGCGGGGGCTACAATGAGCAGTTCTTC. It translates to CASSQKASGGYNEQFF.

V usage is TRBV6-5 and J usage is TRBJ1-1; D not resolved. The V end was cut by 2 bases, the J end by 8 bases, with 6 bases between. Germline CDR1 is MNHEY and CDR2 is SVGAGI. This CDR3 has 11 amino acids. The CDR3 region is CASSYVGEAFF. CDR3 sequence (DNA): TGTGCCAGCAGTTACGTCGGAGAAGCTTTCTTT.

CDR3 in DNA: TGCAGTGCTAGGTTCGCGGGGCGGGGGCGGTTTAGTGATTCACCCCTCCACTTT. It yields the protein CSARFAGRGRFSDSPLHF. The rearrangement uses TRBV20-1 and TRBJ1-6, with a tentative D call TRBD1 (6 bases). This CDR3 has 18 amino acids. Trimming took 3 bases from V and 8 from J, leaving 26 bases between them. The germline V gene has CDR1 DFQATT and CDR2 SNEGSKA (reference sequence).

This chain links TRBV27 with TRBJ2-1, with 7 bases lining up with TRBD2. The V gene's germline CDR1 is MNHEY and CDR2 SMNVEV (reference sequence). CDR3 length equals 16 residues. After removal of 4 bases from V and 5 bases from J, the junction contained 11 bases not matched to a gene. CDR3 sequence reads: CASSSPSGTTNNEQFF. The CDR3 DNA sequence: TGTGCCAGCAGTTCACCCTCCGGGACTACGAACAATGAGCAGTTCTTC.

The rearrangement links TRBV27 to TRBJ2-3; D gene ambiguous. The germline CDR1 and CDR2 sequences are MNHEY and SMNVEV (reference sequence). V lost 7 bases, J lost 8 bases, and 10 bases lay in between. This CDR3 has 11 amino acids. For the CDR3, the DNA is TGTGCCAGCACGGGTGCAGGTACGCAGTATTTT. Its protein product is CASTGAGTQYF.

This CDR3 is CSASDRESNQPQHF. The DNA for the CDR3 is TGCAGTGCTAGTGACAGGGAAAGCAATCAGCCCCAGCATTTT. The rearrangement uses TRBV20-1 and TRBJ1-5, with 7 bases fitting TRBD1. J lost 1 base, V lost 3 bases, and 3 bases had no gene match. The length of the CDR3 is 14 residues. Per germline, CDR1 DFQATT and CDR2 SNEGSKA (reference sequence).

A word on this clonotype: A read error is possible here, since a much larger clone lies one base away. The chain has TRBV29-1 and TRBJ2-1; D call uncertain. The DNA end favors TRBJ2-7, so the J call may be wrong. CDR3 length equals 15 residues. Germline CDR1 reads SQVTM; CDR2 reads ANQGSEA. CDR3 sequence (DNA): TGCAGCGTTGAATCTGACTCAAACCCCTACAATGAGCAGTACTTC. Translated: CSVESDSNPYNEQYF.

A few counts support this clonotype. The rearrangement uses TRBV3-1 and TRBJ1-2; no definite D call. This CDR3 is 15 amino acids long. Looked up from germline, CDR1 is LGHDT and CDR2 is YNNKEL (reference sequence). Trimming left V 4 bases short and J 2 bases short, with 14 bases between. The DNA of the CDR3 is TGTGCCAGCAGCCTTCAATCCGGCAGCAACTATGGCTACACCTTC. This gives the protein CASSLQSGSNYGYTF.

The chain employs TRBV3-1 and TRBJ2-3; 8 nucleotides agree with TRBD2. Germline CDR1 LGHDT, CDR2 YNNKEL (reference sequence). The CDR3 is 15 residues long. J gave up 5 bases and V 4 bases, and 8 bases lay outside the gene matches. The CDR3 sequence is CASSPGGGVQDTQYF. The CDR3 nucleotides are TGTGCCAGCAGCCCCGGGGGGGGAGTCCAAGATACGCAGTATTTT.

The chain uses TRBV7-3 and TRBJ1-1; no clear D. Looked up from germline, CDR1 is SGHTA and CDR2 is FQGTGA. CDR3 length equals 14 residues. The V and J ends lost 4 bases and 2 bases respectively, with 11 bases between them. CDR3 in amino acids: CASSSMGGNTEAFF. CDR3 coding DNA: TGTGCCAGCAGCTCCATGGGAGGAAACACTGAAGCTTTCTTT.

The chain joins TRBV5-1 to TRBJ2-1; 10 bases are a match to TRBD1. V lost 3 bases, J lost 7 bases, and 7 bases stayed unmatched. Looked up from germline, CDR1 is SGHRS and CDR2 is YFSETQ. The CDR3 runs 15 residues. The CDR3 DNA sequence: TGCGCCAGCAGCTCGACAGGGGGCGCGTGGAATGAGCAGTTCTTC. Amino acid sequence: CASSSTGGAWNEQFF.

J is TRBJ2-7 and V is TRBV27; D might be TRBD1 or TRBD2, each matching 5 bases. V gave up 6 bases and J gave up 3 bases, with 18 bases separating them. CDR1 and CDR2 (germline): MNHEY, SMNVEV (reference sequence). This CDR3 is 15 amino acids long. The CDR3 region is CASRPPGTPIYEQYF. The CDR3 nucleotides read TGTGCCAGCAGACCTCCCGGGACCCCAATCTACGAGCAGTACTTC.

The V and J genes are TRBV15 and TRBJ2-7; TRBD1 might be the D (6 bases). Trimming removed 9 bases at V and 0 bases at J, with 12 bases between. Germline V gene data show CDR1 as LNHNV and CDR2 as YYDKDF (reference sequence). The CDR3 is made up of 13 amino acids. The chain's CDR3 is CATRQGYSYEQYF. CDR3 DNA: TGTGCCACGCGGCAGGGGTACTCCTACGAGCAGTACTTC.

This rearrangement joins TRBV7-9 to TRBJ2-1; 7 bases match TRBD2. Germline V gene data show CDR1 as SEHNR and CDR2 as FQNEAQ (reference sequence). The CDR3 contains 18 residues. V gave up 5 bases and J gave up 0 bases; unmatched junction bases: 13. CDR3 nucleotides: TGTGCCAGCAGCCCCCTCGGGGGGAGGCCCAGCTCCTACAATGAGCAGTTCTTC. Amino acid sequence: CASSPLGGRPSSYNEQFF.

The CDR3 DNA follows: TGTGCCAGCAGTGGGACAACTAACTATGGCTACACCTTC. It specifies CASSGTTNYGYTF. The chain has TRBV6-1 and TRBJ1-2, with a possible D match to TRBD1 (5 bases). With 4 bases removed from V and 0 bases from J, the gap between germline ends came to 6 bases. There are 13 residues in the CDR3. Germline CDR1 and CDR2: MNHNS and SASEGT.

This clonotype has a handful of counts. The genes are TRBV7-9 and TRBJ1-1; possible D gene TRBD1, 5 bases. Deletions cut 5 bases from V and 1 base from J, with 14 bases between. Germline assignment: CDR1 SEHNR and CDR2 FQNEAQ (reference sequence). This CDR3 has 15 residues. CDR3 coding DNA: TGTGCCAGCAGCCCGAGAGGGACCACGAACACTGAAGCTTTCTTT. This translates into CASSPRGTTNTEAFF.

There are a few counts of this clonotype. The rearrangement links TRBV12-3 or TRBV12-4 to TRBJ1-2; 9 positions match TRBD1. V lost 1 base and J lost 8; bases outside the gene matches: 5. The CDR3 is 14 amino acids. In DNA form, the CDR3 reads TGTGCCAGCAGTTTAGGACAGGGGGTGGGAGGCTACACCTTC. It codes for CASSLGQGVGGYTF.